Listed below are T cell receptor beta chains from one sample, sequenced in a study of naive and memory T cell subsets. TCRdb ran MiXCR on the UMI-ligation and nested PCR reads and lists one entry per CDR3 protein. The top ten clones hold approximately 32% of a sample with more than 2,500 distinct CDR3 sequences, 5.2% of them seen once. The sample was CD4+ TEMRA cells from blood. The receptors were sampled from a human donor in good health. CDR3s include the opening cysteine and the closing phenylalanine or tryptophan. The order of the fields is D gene, J gene, V gene, clone size, CDR3 DNA, CDR3 protein. A D gene is named only where the DNA matches it firmly. Clone size is stated in some rows and not others, as once, few, many or a class when expanded.

D: TRBD2
J: TRBJ2-1
V: TRBV5-1
size: many
DNA: TGCGCCAGCAGTCTAGCGGGTTCCTACAATGAGCAGTTCTTC
CDR3: CASSLAGSYNEQFF

D: NA
J: TRBJ2-7
V: TRBV5-6
size: NA
DNA: TGTGCCAGCAGCTTCCCAGGCTCCTACGAGCAGTACTTC
CDR3: CASSFPGSYEQYF

D: TRBD2
J: TRBJ2-3
V: TRBV12-3/TRBV12-4
size: medium-sized
DNA: TGTGCCAGCACCCGGACTAGCGGGACAGATACGCAGTATTTT
CDR3: CASTRTSGTDTQYF

D: NA
J: TRBJ1-2
V: TRBV12-3/TRBV12-4
size: many
DNA: TGTGCCAGCAGTTTAGCGATGGATTATGGCTACACCTTC
CDR3: CASSLAMDYGYTF

D: NA
J: TRBJ2-7
V: TRBV15
size: medium-sized
DNA: TGTGCCACCAGCAGAGAAACGGGACACGCGCCGGGGGAGCAGTACTTC
CDR3: CATSRETGHAPGEQYF

D: TRBD1
J: TRBJ1-2
V: TRBV20-1
size: large
DNA: TGCAGTGCTAGAACAGGGGGCAACAACTATGGCTACACCTTC
CDR3: CSARTGGNNYGYTF

D: NA
J: TRBJ1-1
V: TRBV6-5
size: NA
DNA: TGTGCCAGCAGTTGGGACGGAAACACTGAAGCTTTCTTT
CDR3: CASSWDGNTEAFF

D: NA
J: TRBJ2-2
V: TRBV9
size: NA
DNA: TGTGCCAGCAGCGTAGAAGGCGGCGAGTGGGGGGACACCGGGGAGCTGTTTTTT
CDR3: CASSVEGGEWGDTGELFF

D: TRBD2
J: TRBJ2-1
V: TRBV7-9
size: few
DNA: TGTGCCAGCAGCTTGGGGCTAGCGGGAGTTAGGTCGGCGAATGAGCAGTTCTTC
CDR3: CASSLGLAGVRSANEQFF

D: NA
J: TRBJ1-1
V: TRBV6-5
size: medium-sized
DNA: TGTGCCAGCAGCCCTGGGTTGGGGACGGGAAGTTTTGAAGCTTTCTTT
CDR3: CASSPGLGTGSFEAFF

D: NA
J: TRBJ1-2
V: TRBV12-3/TRBV12-4
size: medium-sized
DNA: TGTGCCAGCAGCACCTTGGGTCTCGGAACTGGCTACACCTTC
CDR3: CASSTLGLGTGYTF

D: NA
J: TRBJ1-4
V: TRBV7-9
size: many
DNA: TGTGCCAGCAGCCCCGGGATGACAACTAATGAAAAACTGTTTTTT
CDR3: CASSPGMTTNEKLFF

D: NA
J: TRBJ2-1
V: TRBV14
size: many
DNA: TGTGCCAGCAGCCAGGGTTACAATGAGCAGTTCTTC
CDR3: CASSQGYNEQFF

D: NA
J: TRBJ2-7
V: TRBV6-6
size: many
DNA: TGTGCCAGCAGTTTGGAGGACTACGAGCAGTACTTC
CDR3: CASSLEDYEQYF

D: NA
J: TRBJ2-7
V: TRBV19
size: NA
DNA: TGTGCCAGTAGTATGGGGCAGGCCTCCTACGAGCAGTACTTC
CDR3: CASSMGQASYEQYF

D: NA
J: TRBJ2-7
V: TRBV7-2
size: many
DNA: TGTGCCAGCAGCCAAAGCTCCTACGAGCAGTACTTC
CDR3: CASSQSSYEQYF

D: NA
J: TRBJ2-5
V: TRBV15
size: many
DNA: TGTGCCACCAGCAGAGATGCCGGGGGGCCAGAGACCCAGTACTTC
CDR3: CATSRDAGGPETQYF

D: NA
J: TRBJ2-7
V: TRBV6-6
size: many
DNA: TGTGCCAGCAGTTCGACAGGGACTCACACGGGCGAGCAGTACTTC
CDR3: CASSSTGTHTGEQYF

D: NA
J: TRBJ2-6
V: TRBV27
size: many
DNA: TGTGCCAGCAGTTCCTTCTCTGGGGCCAACGTCCTGACTTTC
CDR3: CASSSFSGANVLTF

D: NA
J: TRBJ2-5
V: TRBV6-5
size: few
DNA: TGTGCCAGCAAGGGGTGGGAGACCCAGTACTTC
CDR3: CASKGWETQYF

D: NA
J: TRBJ1-1
V: TRBV5-1
size: few
DNA: TGCGCCAGCAGCTTTTCGCCTGGACTGCCGAACACTGAAGCTTTCTTT
CDR3: CASSFSPGLPNTEAFF

D: TRBD2
J: TRBJ2-7
V: TRBV12-5
size: medium-sized
DNA: TGTGCTAGTGGTTCGGGACTAGCGGGAGGATTAGGGGAGCAGTACTTC
CDR3: CASGSGLAGGLGEQYF

D: NA
J: TRBJ1-2
V: TRBV2
size: medium-sized
DNA: TGTGCCAGCAGTCCCCGACATGTCCCTGGCTACACCTTC
CDR3: CASSPRHVPGYTF

D: TRBD2
J: TRBJ2-5
V: TRBV28
size: medium-sized
DNA: TGTGCCAGCAGTTTAATAGCGGGAGGAGGCAAAGAGACCCAGTACTTC
CDR3: CASSLIAGGGKETQYF

D: TRBD2
J: TRBJ2-1
V: TRBV11-2
size: medium-sized
DNA: TGTGCCAGCAGCTTTCGCCTAGCGGGTTCTAGCTCCTACAATGAGCAGTTCTTC
CDR3: CASSFRLAGSSSYNEQFF

D: NA
J: TRBJ1-1
V: TRBV15
size: many
DNA: TGTGCCACCAGCAGCAAAGACGCTCATGAAGCTTTCTTT
CDR3: CATSSKDAHEAFF

D: NA
J: TRBJ2-1
V: TRBV5-1
size: medium-sized
DNA: TGCGCCAGCAGCTTGGATGGGGGAGCGCCCGATGAGCAGTTCTTC
CDR3: CASSLDGGAPDEQFF

D: NA
J: TRBJ2-1
V: TRBV7-8
size: few
DNA: TGTGCCAGCAAGAGCGTCATGAGCTCCTACAATGAGCAGTTCTTC
CDR3: CASKSVMSSYNEQFF

D: TRBD2
J: TRBJ2-2
V: TRBV20-1
size: many
DNA: TGCAGTGCTAGTCGACTAGCGGGAGGGCCTCTCACCGGGGAGCTGTTTTTT
CDR3: CSASRLAGGPLTGELFF

D: NA
J: TRBJ1-4
V: TRBV28
size: medium-sized
DNA: TGTGCCAGCAGACAAAGAGACGAAAAACTGTTTTTT
CDR3: CASRQRDEKLFF

D: NA
J: TRBJ2-7
V: TRBV3-1
size: many
DNA: TGTGCCAGCAGCCTCAGGGGATCAGGAAACGAGCAGTACTTC
CDR3: CASSLRGSGNEQYF

D: TRBD1
J: TRBJ2-2
V: TRBV20-1
size: medium-sized
DNA: TGCAGTGCTAGAACAGGGGTATTTACCGGGGAGCTGTTTTTT
CDR3: CSARTGVFTGELFF

D: NA
J: TRBJ1-2
V: TRBV4-1
size: NA
DNA: TGCGCCAGCAGCCAAGATCCGCAGACTTCTCGGTATGGCTACACCTTC
CDR3: CASSQDPQTSRYGYTF

D: TRBD2
J: TRBJ2-2
V: TRBV5-1
size: few
DNA: TGCGCCAGCAGCCGGGGACTAGCGGGAGGGGCGAACACCGGGGAGCTGTTTTTT
CDR3: CASSRGLAGGANTGELFF

D: NA
J: TRBJ1-3
V: TRBV6-1
size: many
DNA: TGTGCCAGCAGTGAGGCACGGGGGCTCTCTGGAAACACCATATATTTT
CDR3: CASSEARGLSGNTIYF

D: TRBD1
J: TRBJ1-5
V: TRBV27
size: large
DNA: TGTGCCATACAGGACAGGGGAGGTCAGCCCCAGCATTTT
CDR3: CAIQDRGGQPQHF

D: NA
J: TRBJ2-5
V: TRBV9
size: medium-sized
DNA: TGTGCCAGCAGCGTACGAGGGGAAACCGGCGAGACCCAGTACTTC
CDR3: CASSVRGETGETQYF

D: NA
J: TRBJ1-3
V: TRBV28
size: many
DNA: TGTGCCAGCAGTTTATGGAGGGGGGGCTCTGGAAACACCATATATTTT
CDR3: CASSLWRGGSGNTIYF

D: TRBD1
J: TRBJ2-7
V: TRBV27
size: many
DNA: TGTGCCAGCAGTTTATCCGGGACAGGGTACGAGCAGTACTTC
CDR3: CASSLSGTGYEQYF

D: NA
J: TRBJ2-2
V: TRBV30
size: medium-sized
DNA: TGTGCCCAGGCTTGGACCGGGGAGCTGTTTTTT
CDR3: CAQAWTGELFF

D: NA
J: TRBJ1-2
V: TRBV5-1
size: many
DNA: TGCGCCAGCAGCTTGGCCGGGCAGGGCAACTATGGCTACACCTTC
CDR3: CASSLAGQGNYGYTF

D: NA
J: TRBJ2-7
V: TRBV7-6
size: medium-sized
DNA: TGTGCCAGCAGCTTAAGCGGTACCCCCTACGAGCAGTACTTC
CDR3: CASSLSGTPYEQYF

D: TRBD2
J: TRBJ2-7
V: TRBV14
size: medium-sized
DNA: TGTGCCAGCAGCCAACAGACTAGCGGGAGGTACGAGCAGTACTTC
CDR3: CASSQQTSGRYEQYF

D: NA
J: TRBJ1-5
V: TRBV7-8
size: medium-sized
DNA: TGTGCCAGCAGCCAACATCGGACGGCAGCTCGTCAGCCCCAGCATTTT
CDR3: CASSQHRTAARQPQHF

D: NA
J: TRBJ2-7
V: TRBV5-5
size: many
DNA: TGTGCCAGCACCTTGCTTCAGGCCTCCGAGCAGTACTTC
CDR3: CASTLLQASEQYF

D: NA
J: TRBJ2-6
V: TRBV28
size: medium-sized
DNA: TGTGCCAGCACCCTCGGGACCGCTAGCTCTGGGGCCAACGTCCTGACTTTC
CDR3: CASTLGTASSGANVLTF

D: TRBD2
J: TRBJ2-7
V: TRBV6-5
size: medium-sized
DNA: TGTGCCAGCAGCAGGACTAGCGGCGAGCAGTACTTC
CDR3: CASSRTSGEQYF

D: NA
J: TRBJ2-5
V: TRBV20-1
size: NA
DNA: TGCAGTGCTAGACAGGGGGGAGAGACCCAGTACTTC
CDR3: CSARQGGETQYF

D: TRBD2
J: TRBJ2-2
V: TRBV3-1
size: medium-sized
DNA: TGTGCCAGCAGCCTGAGGACTAGCGGATCCACCGGGGAGCTGTTTTTT
CDR3: CASSLRTSGSTGELFF

D: NA
J: TRBJ2-7
V: TRBV18
size: medium-sized
DNA: TGTGCCAGCTCACTACAGGGTGACGAGCAGTACTTC
CDR3: CASSLQGDEQYF

D: NA
J: TRBJ1-2
V: TRBV6-5
size: many
DNA: TGTGCCAGCAGTTACTCGACCGGGAACTATGGCTACACCTTC
CDR3: CASSYSTGNYGYTF

D: NA
J: TRBJ2-5
V: TRBV20-1
size: large
DNA: TGCAGTGCTAGTATTCGACTAGTCAAAGAGACCCAGTACTTC
CDR3: CSASIRLVKETQYF

D: NA
J: TRBJ1-6
V: TRBV30
size: hyperexpanded
DNA: TGTGCCTGGAGTGTCCCCCCTTCACCCCTCCACTTT
CDR3: CAWSVPPSPLHF

D: NA
J: TRBJ1-2
V: TRBV6-5
size: many
DNA: TGTGCCAGCAGCCGAGGGGGGGGGGGCTACACCTTC
CDR3: CASSRGGGGYTF